This T cell receptor (beta chain) was captured in a study of CD8+CD57+ T cells in acquired aplastic anemia. Study-wide context: Mean DNA quantity obtained from sorted CD4+ and CD8+ cells was around 2.9 ug. Findings and limits, study-wide: The study identified twenty-nine CD8+ CDR3 sequences shared by patients and controls. For CD8+ Simpson's diversity, patients and controls showed no significant difference.

Comment on this clonotype: Its target is not known.

Before being chosen for sequencing, patients had shown CD8+CD57+ cell expansion by flow cytometry. Each patient gave a blood sample that was collected before any therapy had been received. TCR beta VDJ and CDR3 profiling used genomic DNA as template. MiXCR was run by TCRdb on the reads, yielding one entry per CDR3 protein. The data hold about 290,000 distinct CDR3 sequences, with 45% to 65% observed a single time. Input material: sorted CD4+, CD8+, or CD8+CD57+ T cells (not recorded which) from PBMCs. This clonotype originated in a human donor with aplastic anemia.

The chain's CDR3 is CATSGGPRTGELFF. For the CDR3, the DNA is TGTGCCACCAGTGGAGGTCCACGCACCGGGGAGCTGTTTTTT. This chain joins TRBV24-1 and TRBJ2-2; D gene ambiguous. The CDR3 extends over 14 amino acids. V lost 5 bases and J 4 bases, leaving 10 bases between the germline ends. The V gene's germline CDR1 is KGHDR and CDR2 SFDVKD.